The rows below give T cell receptor beta chains drawn from one sample of a study of cytomegalovirus exposure and HLA in healthy donors. The data were produced by immunoSEQ multiplex PCR, yet TCRdb's version contains in-frame clones alone and is incomplete. The table includes over 200,000 clones, around 85% detected once. The specimen sequenced was PBMCs. These receptors were collected from a human donor in good health. Both conserved end residues are part of each CDR3. A D gene is named only where the DNA matches it firmly. Only some rows state a clone size, as once, few, many or a class for expanded clones.

v_call: TRBV23-1; clone_size: .; j_call: TRBJ2-7; d_call: TRBD1; cdr3_nt: TGCGCCACCCTGGACAGGCGTTCCTACGAGCAGTACTTC; cdr3_aa: CATLDRRSYEQYF
v_call: TRBV27; clone_size: .; j_call: TRBJ2-5; d_call: .; cdr3_nt: TGTGCCAGCAGATCGCTAGCGAGCCAAGAGACCCAGTACTTC; cdr3_aa: CASRSLASQETQYF
v_call: TRBV7-9; clone_size: .; j_call: TRBJ1-4; d_call: .; cdr3_nt: TGTGCCAGCAGCTCGGTTGGCTACGCAGGCCGGATTCCAAATGAAAAACTGTTTTTT; cdr3_aa: CASSSVGYAGRIPNEKLFF
v_call: TRBV5-6; clone_size: once; j_call: TRBJ2-4; d_call: .; cdr3_nt: TGTGCCAGCAGCTTGAGGGGTCCCAAAAACATTCAGTACTTC; cdr3_aa: CASSLRGPKNIQYF
v_call: TRBV6-1; clone_size: .; j_call: TRBJ2-1; d_call: .; cdr3_nt: TGTGCCAGCAGTCTAAGCTTTTCCTACAATGAGCAGTTCTTC; cdr3_aa: CASSLSFSYNEQFF
v_call: TRBV27; clone_size: .; j_call: TRBJ2-7; d_call: .; cdr3_nt: TGTGCCAGCAGACGGGACGGGAGCTCCTACGAGCAGTACTTC; cdr3_aa: CASRRDGSSYEQYF
v_call: TRBV30; clone_size: few; j_call: TRBJ2-7; d_call: .; cdr3_nt: TGTTTTTGCAAGGAGGAGACGGCATACGAGCAGTACTTC; cdr3_aa: CFCKEETAYEQYF
v_call: TRBV7-2; clone_size: .; j_call: TRBJ2-7; d_call: .; cdr3_nt: TGTGCCAGCAGCCCGGGGGGGACAGGGAACTACGAGCAGTACTTC; cdr3_aa: CASSPGGTGNYEQYF
v_call: TRBV27; clone_size: .; j_call: TRBJ2-3; d_call: .; cdr3_nt: TGTGCCAGCAGCGATACGGCCAGGTCTGTGAATACGCAGTATTTT; cdr3_aa: CASSDTARSVNTQYF
v_call: TRBV7-3; clone_size: few; j_call: TRBJ2-7; d_call: TRBD1; cdr3_nt: TGTGCCAGAACACAGGGGGCACAGGACGAGCAGTACTTC; cdr3_aa: CARTQGAQDEQYF
v_call: TRBV5-4; clone_size: .; j_call: TRBJ2-1; d_call: TRBD1; cdr3_nt: TGTGCCAGCAGCCAACGGGACAGCAAATACAATGAGCAGTTCTTC; cdr3_aa: CASSQRDSKYNEQFF
v_call: TRBV6-1; clone_size: .; j_call: TRBJ2-6; d_call: TRBD2; cdr3_nt: TGTGGGACTAGCGGTTACTCTGGGGCCAACGTCCTGACTTTC; cdr3_aa: CGTSGYSGANVLTF
v_call: TRBV2; clone_size: .; j_call: TRBJ2-2; d_call: .; cdr3_nt: TGTGCCAGCAGTGAAGAGAGTCTAGCGGGGGAGCTGTTTTTT; cdr3_aa: CASSEESLAGELFF
v_call: TRBV6-5; clone_size: .; j_call: TRBJ1-5; d_call: .; cdr3_nt: TGTGCCAGCAGTGGAGGGGTAGGAAGCAATCAGCCCCAGCATTTT; cdr3_aa: CASSGGVGSNQPQHF
v_call: TRBV27; clone_size: .; j_call: TRBJ2-5; d_call: .; cdr3_nt: TGTGCCAGCAGAGGAGGGGTCGGGGAGACCCAGTACTTC; cdr3_aa: CASRGGVGETQYF
v_call: TRBV7-9; clone_size: .; j_call: TRBJ2-7; d_call: .; cdr3_nt: TGTTCCAGCAGCCCATCCAACGGGAGTAATTACGAGCAGTACTTC; cdr3_aa: CSSSPSNGSNYEQYF
v_call: TRBV19; clone_size: .; j_call: TRBJ1-2; d_call: TRBD1; cdr3_nt: TGTGCCAGTAGTTCCGGGACAGGGGCGGATGGCTACACCTTC; cdr3_aa: CASSSGTGADGYTF
v_call: TRBV25-1; clone_size: .; j_call: TRBJ2-7; d_call: TRBD2; cdr3_nt: TGTGCCAGCAGCCCGGGACTAGGGGTTTGGGAGCAGTACTTC; cdr3_aa: CASSPGLGVWEQYF
v_call: TRBV14; clone_size: .; j_call: TRBJ2-1; d_call: .; cdr3_nt: TGTGCCTCTATCACGGGTTCTCGGAGTGAGCAGTTCTTC; cdr3_aa: CASITGSRSEQFF
v_call: TRBV4-1; clone_size: few; j_call: TRBJ2-7; d_call: .; cdr3_nt: TGCGCCAGCAGCCCGGACTTACTGGGGGGCGAGCAGTACTTC; cdr3_aa: CASSPDLLGGEQYF
v_call: TRBV7-7; clone_size: .; j_call: TRBJ2-7; d_call: .; cdr3_nt: TGTGCTAGCAGCTTGGGGGGGCCCTCCTACGAGCAGTACTTC; cdr3_aa: CASSLGGPSYEQYF
v_call: TRBV7-2; clone_size: .; j_call: TRBJ2-3; d_call: TRBD2; cdr3_nt: TGTGCCAGCCGGGCGGGAGGAGGGACAGATACGCAGTATTTT; cdr3_aa: CASRAGGGTDTQYF
v_call: TRBV28; clone_size: .; j_call: TRBJ2-5; d_call: .; cdr3_nt: TGTGCCAGCAGTTACCCTACAGAAAACCAAGAGACCCAGTACTTC; cdr3_aa: CASSYPTENQETQYF
v_call: TRBV7-2; clone_size: .; j_call: TRBJ2-7; d_call: TRBD2; cdr3_nt: TGTGCCAGCAGCTTAGAGCTAGCGGGATATGACGAGCAGTACTTC; cdr3_aa: CASSLELAGYDEQYF
v_call: TRBV6-4; clone_size: .; j_call: TRBJ2-1; d_call: .; cdr3_nt: TGTGCCAGTCGGGGGTCGGGGTATGAGCAGTTCTTC; cdr3_aa: CASRGSGYEQFF
v_call: TRBV6-1; clone_size: .; j_call: TRBJ1-4; d_call: .; cdr3_nt: TGTGCCAGCAGTGATACCGGGACAACCGAAAAACTGTTTTTT; cdr3_aa: CASSDTGTTEKLFF
v_call: TRBV5-8; clone_size: .; j_call: TRBJ1-5; d_call: .; cdr3_nt: TGTGCCAGCAGCTACGGATGGAGCAGCAATCAGCCCCAGCATTTT; cdr3_aa: CASSYGWSSNQPQHF
v_call: TRBV2; clone_size: once; j_call: TRBJ2-3; d_call: .; cdr3_nt: TGTGCCAGCCGCGGGGGCCCTAGCACAGATACGCAGTATTTT; cdr3_aa: CASRGGPSTDTQYF
v_call: TRBV10-1; clone_size: few; j_call: TRBJ2-1; d_call: .; cdr3_nt: TGCGCCAGCAGTTACCTGGCGGCGGATGAGCAGTTCTTC; cdr3_aa: CASSYLAADEQFF
v_call: TRBV2; clone_size: .; j_call: TRBJ1-1; d_call: .; cdr3_nt: TGTGCCAGCAGTGAAACCCCAGTAATCGCTGAAGCTTTCTTT; cdr3_aa: CASSETPVIAEAFF
v_call: TRBV7-2; clone_size: .; j_call: TRBJ2-7; d_call: TRBD2; cdr3_nt: TGTGCCAGCAGCTCCATCTTTGGACTAGCGGGCGGGTCAACATACGAGCAGTACTTC; cdr3_aa: CASSSIFGLAGGSTYEQYF
v_call: TRBV4-2; clone_size: .; j_call: TRBJ2-1; d_call: TRBD2; cdr3_nt: TGTGCCAGCAGCCAGGAAGCGGGAGCGCTCGGTGAGCAGTTCTTC; cdr3_aa: CASSQEAGALGEQFF
v_call: TRBV7-9; clone_size: .; j_call: TRBJ2-3; d_call: .; cdr3_nt: TGTGCCAGCAGCTTGTCAGGGAGGTACACAGATACGCAGTATTTT; cdr3_aa: CASSLSGRYTDTQYF
v_call: TRBV6-4; clone_size: .; j_call: TRBJ1-5; d_call: TRBD1; cdr3_nt: TGTGCCAGTCCAGGACAGGGTGGGGGTCAGCCCCAGCATTTT; cdr3_aa: CASPGQGGGQPQHF
v_call: TRBV28; clone_size: .; j_call: TRBJ2-7; d_call: TRBD2; cdr3_nt: TGTGCCAGCAGACAGACTAGCGGGAAAGGCGAGCAGTACTTC; cdr3_aa: CASRQTSGKGEQYF
v_call: TRBV5-4; clone_size: .; j_call: TRBJ2-7; d_call: TRBD1; cdr3_nt: TGTGCCAGCAGCTTGGGGGGGACAGAGACCTACGAGCAGTACTTC; cdr3_aa: CASSLGGTETYEQYF
v_call: TRBV2; clone_size: .; j_call: TRBJ1-5; d_call: TRBD1; cdr3_nt: TGTGCCAGCAGTGGACAGGGGACCTTGAATCAGCCCCAGCATTTT; cdr3_aa: CASSGQGTLNQPQHF
v_call: TRBV7-9; clone_size: .; j_call: TRBJ2-5; d_call: .; cdr3_nt: TGTGCCAGCAGCTTAGCGGGGGGACAGCCAGAGACCCAGTACTTC; cdr3_aa: CASSLAGGQPETQYF
v_call: TRBV7-6; clone_size: .; j_call: TRBJ1-2; d_call: TRBD1; cdr3_nt: TGTGCCAGCAGCGGGGGACAGGGAGCCTATGGCTACACCTTC; cdr3_aa: CASSGGQGAYGYTF
v_call: TRBV9; clone_size: .; j_call: TRBJ1-5; d_call: TRBD1; cdr3_nt: TGTGCCAGCAGCGACACAGGGGCCAATCAGCCCCAGCATTTT; cdr3_aa: CASSDTGANQPQHF
v_call: TRBV4-1; clone_size: .; j_call: TRBJ2-7; d_call: TRBD2; cdr3_nt: TGCGCCAGCAGCCAAGTCTTGGGGGGAGGGCCCTACGAGCAGTACTTC; cdr3_aa: CASSQVLGGGPYEQYF
v_call: TRBV6-5; clone_size: .; j_call: TRBJ2-5; d_call: .; cdr3_nt: TGTGCCAGCAGCTTACAGGGTAGGGCCCAAGAGACCCAGTACTTC; cdr3_aa: CASSLQGRAQETQYF
v_call: TRBV18; clone_size: .; j_call: TRBJ2-3; d_call: TRBD1; cdr3_nt: TGTGCCAGCTCACCGAGGGGGCCAGGTGGAGATACGCAGTATTTT; cdr3_aa: CASSPRGPGGDTQYF
v_call: TRBV18; clone_size: .; j_call: TRBJ2-5; d_call: TRBD1; cdr3_nt: TGTGCCACCTGTTTGGGGACAGGGGTTGAAGAGACCCAGTACTTC; cdr3_aa: CATCLGTGVEETQYF
v_call: TRBV7-9; clone_size: .; j_call: TRBJ2-4; d_call: .; cdr3_nt: TGTGCCAGCAGCTCTCAGCGGTTAGCCAAAAACATTCAGTACTTC; cdr3_aa: CASSSQRLAKNIQYF
v_call: TRBV19; clone_size: .; j_call: TRBJ2-7; d_call: .; cdr3_nt: TGTGCCAGTAGCCCGGACAGTTACTCCTACGAGCAGTACTTC; cdr3_aa: CASSPDSYSYEQYF
v_call: TRBV2; clone_size: .; j_call: TRBJ2-3; d_call: TRBD2; cdr3_nt: TGTGCCAGCAGTGTCAGACTAGCGGGAGGGGGGGGTACGCAGTATTTT; cdr3_aa: CASSVRLAGGGGTQYF
v_call: TRBV4-3; clone_size: .; j_call: TRBJ2-7; d_call: .; cdr3_nt: TGCGCCAGCAGCCAAGATTCGACAGCGATCTCCTACGAGCAGTACTTC; cdr3_aa: CASSQDSTAISYEQYF
v_call: TRBV6-1; clone_size: few; j_call: TRBJ1-1; d_call: TRBD1; cdr3_nt: TGTGCCAGCAGTGAAGTCAGGGGGTTGACTGAAGCTTTCTTT; cdr3_aa: CASSEVRGLTEAFF
v_call: TRBV5-1; clone_size: .; j_call: TRBJ1-2; d_call: .; cdr3_nt: TGCGCCAGCAGCTTGGCCCTCGACAGAGACGATGGCTACACCTTC; cdr3_aa: CASSLALDRDDGYTF